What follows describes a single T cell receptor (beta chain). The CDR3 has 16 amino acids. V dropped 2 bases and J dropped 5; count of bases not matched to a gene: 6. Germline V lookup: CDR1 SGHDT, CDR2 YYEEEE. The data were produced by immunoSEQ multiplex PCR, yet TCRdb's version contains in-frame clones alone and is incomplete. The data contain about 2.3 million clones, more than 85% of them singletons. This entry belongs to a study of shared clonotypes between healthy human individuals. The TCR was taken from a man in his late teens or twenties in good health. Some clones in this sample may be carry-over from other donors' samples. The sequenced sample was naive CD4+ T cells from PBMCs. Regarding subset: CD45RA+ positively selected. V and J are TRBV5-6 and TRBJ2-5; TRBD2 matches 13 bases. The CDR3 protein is CASSFGLAGDGETQYF. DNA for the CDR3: TGTGCCAGCAGCTTCGGACTAGCGGGAGACGGGGAGACCCAGTACTTC.